The source of this T cell receptor (beta chain) is a study of read filtering for tumor transcriptome and immune sequencing. The overall study: Among patients, 17 to 20 were male and more than 12 female, aged roughly 45 to 85 (mean approximately 71).

Molecular barcoded adaptors covering alpha/delta and beta/gamma chains were used on around 370 ng RNA. TCRdb processed the reads anew with MiXCR; each CDR3 protein has one entry. This sample has tens of thousands of distinct CDR3 sequences, with approximately 18% found just once. On this clonotype: Its target is unknown. This may be a read error, as it is one base from a much larger clone.

Whole-study findings and limits: Compared with RNA-seq, IR-seq gave much higher clonotype depth and reliability.

This CDR3 has 13 residues. Germline V lookup: CDR1 SGHDT, CDR2 YYEEEE. V was pared by 4 bases and J by 8 bases, with 6 bases of the junction left unmatched. The sequence derives from a donor at least 40 years old with multiple myeloma. V is TRBV5-6 and J is TRBJ2-1, with TRBD1 identical over 7 bases. Sequenced sample: a population of CD138-negative cells sorted from bone marrow. CDR3 sequence: CASSPGQTDEQFF. The CDR3 coding sequence is TGTGCCAGCAGCCCGGGACAGACCGATGAGCAGTTCTTC.